This entry lists 10 T cell receptor beta chains sequenced from one sample in a study of spatial heterogeneity in lung cancer (dated by TCRdb to about 2019). The library was produced with 5' RACE. The run used a NextSeq 500. TCRdb redid the processing of the public reads, applying fastp at Q25 and MiXCR, and retained in-frame beta chains. Every distinct CDR3 protein forms one entry, paired with its most common genes and DNA. A total of 4,000 or so distinct CDR3 sequences appear in this sample, 20% to 25% of them only once. The ten biggest clones cover 23% of the sample. This specimen's time point label, per the study, means: sample taken at primary tumor resection. For TCR sequencing, whole RNA was extracted from tumor and nontumor lung tissue, or from cryopreserved PBMC samples, and no cell sorting was done. The source was normal lung tissue next to the tumor, collected at surgery. Receptors originate from a female donor with early-stage non-small cell lung cancer.

This clonotype was observed many times. Found in a library prepared for alpha chains, this beta chain is an off-target read, and its abundance has little meaning. V is TRBV5-6 and J is TRBJ2-3; 9 bases line up with TRBD1. This CDR3 comprises 15 residues. Germline lookup yields CDR1 SGHDT and CDR2 YYEEEE. The V gene end was trimmed by 6 bases and the J gene end by 0 bases; junction bases not matched to a gene: 5. In DNA, the CDR3 is TGTGCCAGCACCCTAGGACAGGGGAGCACAGATACGCAGTATTTT. This gives the protein CASTLGQGSTDTQYF.

Regarding this clonotype: A library prepared for alpha chains yielded this beta chain as an off-target read; its size is of little meaning. V and J are TRBV7-2 and TRBJ1-6; TRBD1 matches 7 bases. CDR1 is SGHTA, CDR2 FQGNSA, per germline. CDR3 length: 16 residues. The junction had 8 bases not matched to a gene; V was cut back by 0 bases and J by 9 bases. In DNA form, the CDR3 reads TGTGCCAGCAGCTTAGCGAGGGGGCTACCCACTTCACCCCTCCACTTT. Translated: CASSLARGLPTSPLHF.

By share of the sample, this clonotype is medium-sized. Because the library targeted alpha chains, this beta chain is an off-target read whose size means little. This chain joins TRBV7-6 and TRBJ1-1, with D perhaps matching TRBD1 (5 bases). Germline-derived CDR1 and CDR2 are SGHVS and FNYEAQ. Trimming removed 1 base from V and 4 bases from J, with 13 bases in between. CDR3 length: 15 amino acids. CDR3 in amino acids: CASSLVAGSGTEAFF. The CDR3 DNA reads TGTGCCAGCAGCTTAGTCGCAGGGTCGGGCACTGAAGCTTTCTTT. Complete variable domain (other parts from reference TRBV7-6 and TRBJ1-1): GAGVSQSPRYKVTKRGQDVALRCDPISGHVSLYWYRQALGQGPEFLTYFNYEAQQDKSGLPNDRFSAERPEGSISTLTIQRTEQRDSAMYRCASSLVAGSGTEAFFGQGTRLTVV.

This clonotype is termed large (0.1 to 1%). This beta chain is a stray read from a library made for alpha chains; its abundance is not meaningful. The CDR3 bases are TGCGCCAGCAGCTTGGTGTCCGCAGATACGCAGTATTTT. Its protein product is CASSLVSADTQYF. The chain carries TRBV5-1 and TRBJ2-3; no clear D. With 0 bases removed from V and 4 bases from J, the gap between germline ends came to 6 bases. The CDR3 consists of 13 residues. From germline, CDR1 is SGHRS and CDR2 YFSETQ.

For this clonotype: This beta chain is off target for a library built for alpha chains, so its abundance means little. The chain uses TRBV7-8 and TRBJ2-5; the match to TRBD2 covers 9 bases. Germline CDR1 SGHVS, CDR2 FQNEAQ. The CDR3 contains 16 residues. Unmatched junction bases numbered 9, after V lost 5 bases and J lost 2 bases. In DNA form, the CDR3 reads TGTGCCAGCAGCCACGGCGGGGGGGCCCCTCAAGAGACCCAGTACTTC. Protein sequence: CASSHGGGAPQETQYF.

Worth noting for this clonotype: Found in a library prepared for alpha chains, this beta chain is an off-target read, and its abundance has little meaning. This chain uses TRBV10-1 with TRBJ2-1, with TRBD1 identical over 8 bases. V gave up 4 bases and J gave up 9 bases; unmatched junction bases: 8. Germline V gene lookup returns CDR1 WNHNN and CDR2 SYGVQD (reference sequence). This CDR3 spans 14 amino acids. In DNA form, the CDR3 reads TGCGCCAGCAGTGTTATCAAAGGGACAGGTGAGCAGTTCTTC. It is translated as CASSVIKGTGEQFF.

Regarding this clonotype: The junction shows a germline mismatch at one end, possibly a read error. This beta chain is a stray sequence in a library constructed for alpha chains; its clone size is not meaningful. This sequence joins TRBV29-1 and TRBJ2-3, with D possibly matching TRBD2 (5 bases). The germline CDR1 and CDR2 sequences are SQVTM and ANQGSEA. The CDR3 is made up of 12 amino acids. In nucleotides, the CDR3 is TGCAGCGTCGAAGAGGGTGCAGATACGCAGTATTTT. Its protein is CSVEEGADTQYF.

Within the sample, this clonotype is medium-sized (0.01 to 0.1%). This beta chain is an off-target read within a library intended for alpha chains, so its frequency means little. In DNA form, the CDR3 reads TGTGCCAGCAGCTTAGCGGTGGAGGGAGGCTACACCTTC. Encoded protein: CASSLAVEGGYTF. This rearrangement joins TRBV7-9 to TRBJ1-2; no reliable D call. CDR1 SEHNR and CDR2 FQNEAQ come from the germline V gene (reference sequence). The length of the CDR3 is 13 residues. V was pared by 0 bases and J by 8 bases, with 10 bases between.

By its share, this clonotype is medium-sized. The library was built for alpha chains, so this beta chain is an off-target read and its size means little. This chain links TRBV20-1 with TRBJ2-5, with 10 positions matching TRBD2. The length of the CDR3 is 15 residues. The V segment lost 0 bases and the J segment 5 bases; nucleotides outside the gene matches: 6. Germline V lookup: CDR1 DFQATT, CDR2 SNEGSKA (reference sequence). The chain's CDR3 is CSARDPAGGLETQYF. The CDR3 nucleotides read TGCAGTGCTAGAGATCCAGCGGGGGGGCTCGAGACCCAGTACTTC.

This clonotype was recorded many times. Because the library targeted alpha chains, this beta chain is an off-target read whose size means little. The chain has TRBV2 and TRBJ2-5, with 8 bases that match TRBD2. J gave up 5 bases and V 6 bases, and 5 bases lay outside the gene matches. The CDR3 is 13 residues long. Per germline, CDR1 SNHLY and CDR2 FYNNEI. The CDR3 DNA reads as TGTGCCAGCAGCCGGACTAGCATGGAGACCCAGTACTTC. Amino acid sequence: CASSRTSMETQYF.